These T cell receptor beta chains were read from a single sample in a study of shared clonotypes between healthy human individuals. Profiling relied on immunoSEQ multiplex PCR, and the TCRdb table lists in-frame clones only, not all of them. There are roughly 1.4 million clones in the sample; just under 99% occur only once, and about 0.34% lies in the top ten. The sample taken for sequencing was naive CD4+ T cells sorted from blood. These receptors all come from a man younger than 40 in good health. CDR3s include the opening cysteine and the closing phenylalanine or tryptophan. A D gene is named only where the DNA matches it firmly.

d_call j_call v_call cdr3_length cdr3_aa cdr3_nt
TRBD2 TRBJ2-7 TRBV7-2 15 CASSRRAGAPYEQYF TGTGCCAGCAGTAGGAGAGCGGGAGCACCCTACGAGCAGTACTTC
. TRBJ2-2 TRBV27 14 CASSLKLWTGELFF TGTGCCAGCAGTTTAAAACTTTGGACCGGGGAGCTGTTTTTT
. TRBJ1-1 TRBV27 16 CASSRTRGTGNTEAFF TGTGCCAGCAGCCGAACTCGCGGGACGGGAAACACTGAAGCTTTCTTT
TRBD2 TRBJ2-3 TRBV15 16 CATSKGTSGSTDTQYF TGTGCCACCAGCAAGGGGACTAGCGGGAGTACAGATACGCAGTATTTT
. TRBJ1-1 TRBV19 11 CASAGSPEAFF TGTGCCAGTGCAGGGTCCCCTGAAGCTTTCTTT
. TRBJ2-7 TRBV5-4 15 CASSPPGTRRNEQYF TGTGCCAGCAGCCCCCCAGGGACCCGCAGGAACGAGCAGTACTTC
TRBD2 TRBJ2-3 TRBV11-2 16 CASSLARRGSTDTQYF TGTGCCAGCAGCTTAGCGCGGCGGGGGAGCACAGATACGCAGTATTTT
TRBD1 TRBJ2-7 TRBV28 16 CASSLSLRQGHYEQYF TGTGCCAGCAGTTTATCCCTTCGACAGGGCCACTACGAGCAGTACTTC
. TRBJ1-3 TRBV6-5 16 CASSSTALSSGNTIYF TGTGCCAGCAGTTCGACAGCCCTTAGCTCTGGAAACACCATATATTTT
TRBD1 TRBJ1-3 TRBV9 15 CASSRTGMSGNTIYF TGTGCCAGCAGTAGGACAGGGATGAGTGGAAACACCATATATTTT